The next 17 T cell receptor beta chains were all read from a single sample in a study of shared clonotypes between healthy human individuals (dated by TCRdb to about 2020). Library method: the immunoSEQ multiplex PCR assay. Sourced from immuneACCESS, this table was stored by TCRdb with only in-frame sequences that have V and J called. A share of the clones is absent; for the studies checked, an unresolved V gene accounts for under half, and the remainder has no known explanation. Recorded for this sample are about 2 million clones; just under 95% of them occurred a single time. Approximately 1.2% of the sample rests with the top ten. CD8 naive samples were CD45RO-negative cells positively selected for CCR7, giving a CD45RA+CCR7+ population that excluded TemRA cells. Material for sequencing was naive CD8+ T cells sorted from blood. Per the publication, the cell subset or site label means: CD45RA+CCR7+. These receptors all come from a man younger than 35 in good health.

V and J are TRBV6-4 and TRBJ1-5; D is ambiguous. The germline V and J ends were trimmed by 8 bases and 3 bases, with 8 bases remaining between them. CDR1 and CDR2 (germline): MRHNA, SNTAGT. The CDR3 is 12 residues long. The CDR3 nucleotides are TGTGCCAGCCAGGCCCCCAATCAGCCCCAGCATTTT. This sequence encodes CASQAPNQPQHF.

CDR3 nucleotide sequence: TGTGCCAGCAGCCGGGGGACCCAGTACTTC. It codes for CASSRGTQYF. The chain recombines TRBV11-2 with TRBJ2-5; tentatively, D is TRBD2 (5 bases). CDR3 length equals 10 residues. Germline CDR1 SGHAT, CDR2 FQNNGV. Trimming removed 5 bases from V and 7 bases from J, with 5 bases in between.

This clone has a single count. The V call is TRBV12-5, the J call TRBJ2-7; TRBD2 is a possible D gene (5 bases). The germline CDR1 and CDR2 sequences are LGHNT and FRNRAP. Trimming removed 1 base from V and 5 bases from J, with 9 bases in between. The CDR3 spans 13 residues. Here the CDR3 DNA reads TGTGCTAGTGGTTTGGCGGGGTTCAACGAGCAGTACTTC. This codes for CASGLAGFNEQYF.

This chain uses TRBV7-3 with TRBJ2-7; the match to TRBD1 covers 10 bases. J lost 5 bases, V lost 5 bases, and 3 bases had no gene match. In germline, CDR1 is SGHTA, CDR2 FQGTGA. CDR3 size: 13 residues. The CDR3 is CASSPGTGDEQYF. CDR3 nucleotides: TGTGCCAGCAGCCCCGGGACAGGGGACGAGCAGTACTTC.

The rearrangement joins TRBV30 to TRBJ1-4; D unresolved. The CDR3 has 15 amino acids. The ends were cut back, 0 bases at V and 8 bases at J, with 16 bases in the middle. Germline V lookup: CDR1 GTSNPN, CDR2 SVGIG (reference sequence). Here the CDR3 reads CAWSVLTGFGEKLFF. The CDR3 nucleotides are TGTGCCTGGAGTGTACTAACGGGCTTCGGAGAAAAACTGTTTTTT. Combining the CDR3 with reference TRBV30 and TRBJ1-4 gives the whole variable domain SQTIHQWPATLVQPVGSPLSLECTVEGTSNPNLYWYRQAAGRGLQLLFYSVGIGQISSEVPQNLSASRPQDRQFILSSKKLLLSDSGFYLCAWSVLTGFGEKLFFGSGTQLSVL.

The CDR3 loop is CASTATSGIIDTQYF. The DNA of the CDR3 is TGTGCCAGCACTGCCACGAGCGGGATTATAGATACGCAGTATTTT. V gene TRBV2 combines with J gene TRBJ2-3; TRBD2 agrees at 7 bases. Germline V CDR1 and CDR2: SNHLY, FYNNEI. The length of the CDR3 is 15 residues. J gave up 5 bases and V 7 bases, and 12 bases lay outside the gene matches.

The chain has TRBV29-1 and TRBJ2-1; weak D call: TRBD1 (6 bases). Trimming removed 6 bases from V and 5 bases from J, with 14 bases in between. Germline V gives CDR1 SQVTM, CDR2 ANQGSEA. The CDR3 loop spans 13 amino acids. The CDR3 nucleotides read TGCAGCGTATACACTAGGACAGACAATGAGCAGTTCTTC. This codes for CSVYTRTDNEQFF.

As DNA, the CDR3 is TGTGCCAGCAGCTTAAGTGGGGGTTTAGGGGGCTACTACGAGCAGTACTTC. This translates into CASSLSGGLGGYYEQYF. The chain uses TRBV11-2 and TRBJ2-7; 7 bases are shared with TRBD1. Germline CDR1 SGHAT, CDR2 FQNNGV. This CDR3 contains 17 residues. V was pared by 2 bases and J by 3 bases, with 13 bases of the junction left unmatched.

The chain carries TRBV7-9 and TRBJ2-3; 8 bases match TRBD2. The CDR3 extends over 16 amino acids. Germline V lookup: CDR1 SEHNR, CDR2 FQNEAQ (reference sequence). The junction had 5 bases not matched to a gene; V was cut back by 1 base and J by 2 bases. CDR3 sequence: CASSLGPGGDTDTQYF. In DNA form, the CDR3 reads TGTGCCAGCAGCTTAGGCCCCGGGGGGGACACAGATACGCAGTATTTT.

The chain recombines TRBV30 with TRBJ2-2; D gene ambiguous. V shed 1 base and J shed 8 bases, with 8 bases lying between them. This CDR3 region has 12 residues. The V gene's germline CDR1 is GTSNPN and CDR2 SVGIG (reference sequence). The CDR3 DNA reads TGTGCCTGGAGTGAAGCATCGGGGGAGCTGTTTTTT. Translated: CAWSEASGELFF.

In regard to this clone: This CDR3 is also generated by other DNA sequences in the sample. The chain uses TRBV7-6 and TRBJ2-7; D possibly corresponds to TRBD1 (6 bases). Germline V lookup: CDR1 SGHVS, CDR2 FNYEAQ. The CDR3 extends over 14 amino acids. V gave up 1 base and J gave up 4 bases, with 11 bases separating them. In nucleotides, the CDR3 is TGTGCCAGCAGCTTAGTCACAGGGAGTTACGAGCAGTACTTC. Translation gives CASSLVTGSYEQYF.

Concerning this clone itself: The identical CDR3 is also encoded by other nucleotide sequences in the sample. The chain couples TRBV27 to TRBJ1-1; no firm D call. The germline CDR1 and CDR2 sequences are MNHEY and SMNVEV (reference sequence). Trimming stripped 0 bases from V and 1 base from J, with 6 bases between. The CDR3 spans 14 residues. CDR3 DNA sequence: TGTGCCAGCAGTTTATCGGGGAGGAACACTGAAGCTTTCTTT. Residues: CASSLSGRNTEAFF.

The J gene is TRBJ2-1, the V gene TRBV30; a weak D match, TRBD1 (6 bases). Germline CDR1 GTSNPN, CDR2 SVGIG (reference sequence). Trimming left V 2 bases short and J 3 bases short, with 8 bases between. The CDR3 consists of 13 residues. The CDR3 bases are TGTGCCTGGAGTTGGGACAACTACAATGAGCAGTTCTTC. Amino acid sequence: CAWSWDNYNEQFF.

In nucleotides, the CDR3 is TGTGCCAGCAGTTTAGACCAAAGTCGGGATACGCAGTATTTT. Translation gives CASSLDQSRDTQYF. The chain is built from TRBV27 and TRBJ2-3, with D unresolved. Trimming removed 2 bases from V and 6 bases from J, with 12 bases in between. Germline V gene data show CDR1 as MNHEY and CDR2 as SMNVEV (reference sequence). The CDR3 loop spans 14 amino acids.

The V and J genes are TRBV9 and TRBJ2-1; D perhaps matches TRBD1 (5 bases). Germline V lookup: CDR1 SGDLS, CDR2 YYNGEE. The CDR3 extends over 13 amino acids. V lost 4 bases and J lost 3, with 8 bases in between. The CDR3 coding sequence is TGTGCCAGCAGCCATGACAGCTACAATGAGCAGTTCTTC. Amino acid sequence: CASSHDSYNEQFF.

V gene TRBV2 combines with J gene TRBJ2-5, with D possibly TRBD1 on 6 matching bases. This CDR3 comprises 13 residues. Trimming pared 6 bases from V and 3 bases from J, leaving 11 bases between. CDR1 is SNHLY, CDR2 FYNNEI, per germline. This CDR3 reads CASRQGWEETQYF. In DNA, the CDR3 is TGTGCCAGCAGACAGGGTTGGGAAGAGACCCAGTACTTC. Full variable domain (missing parts from reference TRBV2 and TRBJ2-5): EPEVTQTPSHQVTQMGQEVILRCVPISNHLYFYWYRQILGQKVEFLVSFYNNEISEKSEIFDDQFSVERPDGSNFTLKIRSTKLEDSAMYFCASRQGWEETQYFGPGTRLLVL.

The chain couples TRBV6-4 to TRBJ1-2; unclear D gene. Trimming pared 0 bases from V and 7 bases from J, leaving 15 bases between. CDR3 size: 15 residues. Germline V CDR1 and CDR2: MRHNA, SNTAGT. In DNA form, the CDR3 reads TGTGCCAGCAGTGACTCCCCGGGTCTCCCGGCTGGCTACACCTTC. It encodes CASSDSPGLPAGYTF.